The next 23 T cell receptor beta chains were all read from a single sample in a study of T-cell reconstitution after alpha-beta-depleted transplantation in children. Molecular barcoding with unique molecular identifiers was used for the TCRbeta library. Each CDR3 protein is one row after TCRdb ran MiXCR on the PCR reads. The sample shows about 350,000 distinct CDR3 sequences, roughly 17% of them seen only once. The sequences come from PBMCs, mostly from graft donor cells, collected 360 days after TCRalphabeta/CD19-depleted stem cell transplant. The receptors originated from a male patient between 2 and 15 years old who had a stem cell transplant for acute lymphoblastic leukemia, so the T cells may come from the graft donor.

This clonotype appeared a few times. The CDR3 DNA follows: TGTGCCAGCGGCCTCGGGGGGTCTAGCAATCAGCCCCAGCATTTT. It yields the protein CASGLGGSSNQPQHF. J is TRBJ1-5 and V is TRBV27; D possibly corresponds to TRBD1 (5 bases). The V end lost 8 bases, the J end lost 0 bases, and 14 bases lay between the germline ends. CDR3 length: 15 amino acids. Germline values: CDR1 MNHEY, CDR2 SMNVEV (reference sequence).

The chain couples TRBV5-6 to TRBJ1-2; D possibly corresponds to TRBD1 (6 bases). The CDR3 length is 15 residues. V was shortened by 1 base and J by 7 bases, with 17 bases between the two germline ends. Germline loops: CDR1 SGHDT, CDR2 YYEEEE. The CDR3 region has the DNA TGTGCCAGCAGCTTGAGCGTCCCACAGGGAGGTGGCTACACCTTC. Its translation is CASSLSVPQGGGYTF. Full variable domain (remainder filled in from reference TRBV5-6 and TRBJ1-2): DAGVTQSPTHLIKTRGQQVTLRCSPKSGHDTVSWYQQALGQGPQFIFQYYEEEERQRGNFPDRFSGHQFPNYSSELNVNALLLGDSALYLCASSLSVPQGGGYTFGSGTRLTVV.

A few counts support this clonotype. The chain has TRBV27 and TRBJ1-6; possibly TRBD1 for D (6 bases). This CDR3 comprises 14 residues. V was shortened by 3 bases and J by 5 bases, with 8 bases between the two germline ends. Germline V gives CDR1 MNHEY, CDR2 SMNVEV (reference sequence). The CDR3 reads CASSFTGHNSPLHF. The CDR3 coding sequence is TGTGCCAGCAGTTTTACAGGGCATAATTCACCCCTCCACTTT.

This clonotype showed up many times. The chain employs TRBV10-3 and TRBJ1-5; 8 nucleotides line up with TRBD1. This CDR3 comprises 18 residues. Germline values: CDR1 ENHRY, CDR2 SYGVKD. With 4 bases clipped from V and 5 bases from J, the junction kept 16 bases outside the gene matches. CDR3 in amino acids: CAISGGDRQFGIDQPQHF. DNA for the CDR3: TGTGCCATCAGTGGTGGGGACAGGCAATTCGGAATTGATCAGCCCCAGCATTTT.

V usage is TRBV27 and J usage is TRBJ2-7; 11 bases are a match to TRBD1. There are 15 residues in the CDR3. Germline V CDR1 and CDR2: MNHEY, SMNVEV (reference sequence). Unmatched junction bases numbered 5, after V lost 2 bases and J lost 5 bases. Here the CDR3 reads CASSLRTGGLDEQYF. The DNA for the CDR3 is TGTGCCAGCAGTTTACGGACAGGGGGCTTGGACGAGCAGTACTTC.

The table lists this clonotype with many counts. The chain recombines TRBV29-1 with TRBJ1-5; 8 bases align to TRBD1. The CDR3 length is 13 residues. The J segment lost 7 bases and the V segment lost 4 bases, leaving 6 bases of the junction unmatched. Germline assignment: CDR1 SQVTM and CDR2 ANQGSEA. The CDR3 here is CSVVAGGEQPQHF. CDR3 nucleotide sequence: TGCAGCGTTGTGGCAGGGGGCGAGCAGCCCCAGCATTTT.

V is TRBV11-2 and J is TRBJ2-4, with D perhaps TRBD2 (5 bases). The ends were cut back, 1 base at V and 6 bases at J, with 7 bases in the middle. The CDR3 is 13 amino acids. In germline, CDR1 is SGHAT, CDR2 FQNNGV. CDR3 bases: TGTGCCAGCAGCTTAGCCGAGGGAAACATTCAGTACTTC. Encoded protein: CASSLAEGNIQYF.

Many counts were recorded for this clonotype. The chain links TRBV25-1 to TRBJ2-4; 10 bases agree with TRBD1. J gave up 7 bases and V 5 bases, and 5 bases lay outside the gene matches. The CDR3 has 14 residues. CDR1 MGHDK and CDR2 SYGVNS come from the germline V gene. The CDR3 DNA sequence: TGTGCCAGCAGTTGGACAGGGGGTTCGAACATTCAGTACTTC. This codes for CASSWTGGSNIQYF.

The chain recombines TRBV2 with TRBJ1-3; D is ambiguous. This CDR3 contains 14 residues. Germline V gene data show CDR1 as SNHLY and CDR2 as FYNNEI. The CDR3 DNA is TGTGCACTTTCGGTCGGAGGCCCTGGAAACACCATATATTTT. It is translated as CALSVGGPGNTIYF.

This clonotype was counted only a few times. The rearrangement links TRBV6-4 to TRBJ1-1, with 9 bases that match TRBD1. After removal of 5 bases from V and 3 bases from J, the junction contained 22 bases not matched to a gene. CDR1 is MRHNA, CDR2 SNTAGT, per germline. The CDR3 has 20 residues. The CDR3 DNA follows: TGTGCCAGCAGTTCCGGACAGGGGAAGAATGGGTACGGGAGGGACACTGAAGCTTTCTTT. It specifies CASSSGQGKNGYGRDTEAFF.

V gene TRBV7-9 combines with J gene TRBJ2-2, with unresolved D. There are 14 residues in the CDR3. With 4 bases removed from V and 4 bases from J, the gap between germline ends came to 10 bases. CDR1 is SEHNR, CDR2 FQNEAQ, per germline (reference sequence). The CDR3 sequence: CASSSHSATGELFF. CDR3 DNA: TGTGCCAGCAGCTCCCACTCGGCCACCGGGGAGCTGTTTTTT.

The chain uses TRBV6-5 and TRBJ2-7, with 8 nucleotides matching TRBD2. V trimming: 0 bases; J trimming: 3 bases; junction bases outside the gene matches: 4. Germline CDR1 is MNHEY and CDR2 is SVGAGI. This CDR3 comprises 15 residues. CDR3 amino acids: CASSYSGLGVYEQYF. In nucleotides, the CDR3 is TGTGCCAGCAGTTACTCGGGACTAGGGGTCTACGAGCAGTACTTC.

V and J are TRBV12-3 or TRBV12-4 and TRBJ1-5, with D perhaps matching TRBD1 (5 bases). V dropped 7 bases and J dropped 7 bases, with 17 bases sitting between them. The CDR3 loop spans 14 amino acids. CDR3 sequence reads: CASTPRGRGQPQHF. The CDR3 DNA reads as TGTGCCAGCACCCCAAGGGGTAGAGGCCAGCCCCAGCATTTT.

This clonotype was seen a handful of times. The chain uses TRBV6-2 or TRBV6-3 and TRBJ2-7; no definite D call. The CDR3 has 14 residues. Germline V CDR1 and CDR2: MNHEY, SVGEGT. V was trimmed by 2 bases and J by 5 bases, leaving 13 bases between them. The CDR3 loop is CASSYESGWDEQYF. Here the CDR3 DNA reads TGTGCCAGCAGTTACGAATCCGGCTGGGACGAGCAGTACTTC.

There are many counts of this clonotype. The chain joins TRBV6-5 to TRBJ2-7, with 8 bases aligning to TRBD1. This CDR3 spans 13 amino acids. V lost 5 bases and J lost 2; bases outside the gene matches: 2. Germline CDR1 and CDR2: MNHEY and SVGAGI. In DNA form, the CDR3 reads TGTGCCAGCAGTAGGACAGGGACCTACGAGCAGTACTTC. It encodes CASSRTGTYEQYF.

The rearrangement uses TRBV6-1 and TRBJ1-5; no reliable D call. The CDR3 runs 17 residues. Trimming cost V 8 bases and J 0 bases, with 20 bases left between them. Germline V gene data show CDR1 as MNHNS and CDR2 as SASEGT. CDR3 nucleotide sequence: TGTGCCAGCCTTTTCGGTTTTGGACCCTCTAGCAATCAGCCCCAGCATTTT. Its protein product is CASLFGFGPSSNQPQHF.

This clonotype appeared many times. The chain joins TRBV20-1 to TRBJ2-5; a possible D gene is TRBD2 (6 bases). Trimming cost V 4 bases and J 4 bases, with 10 bases left between them. The CDR3 totals 12 residues. CDR1 DFQATT and CDR2 SNEGSKA come from the germline V gene (reference sequence). The CDR3 region has the DNA TGCAGTGCTAATCGGGGGTTAGAGACCCAGTACTTC. This encodes CSANRGLETQYF.

The chain carries TRBV7-9 and TRBJ2-1; D remains unclear. The CDR3 is made up of 15 amino acids. Germline V gene lookup returns CDR1 SEHNR and CDR2 FQNEAQ (reference sequence). The V end was cut by 2 bases, the J end by 0 bases, with 8 bases between. The CDR3 protein is CASSLKQSSYNEQFF. CDR3 in DNA: TGTGCCAGCAGCTTAAAGCAGAGCTCCTACAATGAGCAGTTCTTC.

V is TRBV9 and J is TRBJ1-6; D is ambiguous. The CDR3 runs 16 residues. The V end lost 3 bases, the J end lost 0 bases, and 10 bases lay between the germline ends. Germline loops: CDR1 SGDLS, CDR2 YYNGEE. CDR3 sequence: CASSAHLSSYNSPLHF. The CDR3, as DNA: TGTGCCAGCAGCGCGCATCTTAGCTCCTATAATTCACCCCTCCACTTT.

The chain uses TRBV12-3 or TRBV12-4 and TRBJ2-1; 8 bases fit TRBD2. The CDR3 is made up of 20 amino acids. V lost 0 bases, J lost 5 bases, and 18 bases stayed unmatched. The CDR3: CASSLARGDFKPPTDNEQFF. CDR3 DNA: TGTGCCAGCAGTTTAGCGCGGGGGGACTTTAAGCCCCCGACCGACAATGAGCAGTTCTTC.

There are many counts of this clonotype. The chain is built from TRBV10-3 and TRBJ1-1, with a tentative D call TRBD1 (5 bases). The CDR3 has 13 amino acids. Between the trimmed V and J ends, which lost 6 bases and 1 base, there was a span of 9 bases. The V gene's germline CDR1 is ENHRY and CDR2 SYGVKD. CDR3 sequence reads: CAIRVTGNTEAFF. For the CDR3, the DNA is TGTGCCATCAGAGTTACAGGGAACACTGAAGCTTTCTTT.

J is TRBJ1-5 and V is TRBV12-3 or TRBV12-4; D call uncertain. The CDR3 extends over 13 amino acids. The ends were cut back, 0 bases at V and 6 bases at J, with 6 bases in the middle. CDR3 coding DNA: TGTGCCAGCAGTTTAGCCCTTTTTCAGCCCCAGCATTTT. Amino acid sequence: CASSLALFQPQHF.

This clonotype was seen more than once but under ten times. The rearrangement joins TRBV9 to TRBJ2-1; D call uncertain. Looked up from germline, CDR1 is SGDLS and CDR2 is YYNGEE. This CDR3 is built from 12 residues. The V and J ends lost 4 bases and 15 bases respectively, with 17 bases between them. CDR3 in amino acids: CASSSEPSARFF. CDR3 DNA sequence: TGTGCCAGCAGCTCCGAGCCCAGTGCTCGGTTCTTC. Full variable domain (rest looked up from reference TRBV9 and TRBJ2-1): DSGVTQTPKHLITATGQRVTLRCSPRSGDLSVYWYQQSLDQGLQFLIQYYNGEERAKGNILERFSAQQFPDLHSELNLSSLELGDSALYFCASSSEPSARFFGPGTRLTVL.